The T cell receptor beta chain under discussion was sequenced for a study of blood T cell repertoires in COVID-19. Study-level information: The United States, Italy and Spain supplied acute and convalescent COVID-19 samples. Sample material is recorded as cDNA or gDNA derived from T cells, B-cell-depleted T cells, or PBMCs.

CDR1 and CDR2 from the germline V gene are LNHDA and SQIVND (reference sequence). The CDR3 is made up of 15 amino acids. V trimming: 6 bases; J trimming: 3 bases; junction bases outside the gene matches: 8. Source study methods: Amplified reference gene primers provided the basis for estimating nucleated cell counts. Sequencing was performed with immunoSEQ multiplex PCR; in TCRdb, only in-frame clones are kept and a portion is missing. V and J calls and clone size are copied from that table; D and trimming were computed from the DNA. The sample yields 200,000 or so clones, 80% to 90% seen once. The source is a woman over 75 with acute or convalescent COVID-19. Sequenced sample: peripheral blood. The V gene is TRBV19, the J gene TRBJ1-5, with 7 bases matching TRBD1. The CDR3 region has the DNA TGTGCCAGTAGGCGTGGGGGACAGATCAATCAGCCCCAGCATTTT. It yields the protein CASRRGGQINQPQHF.